These 26 T cell receptor beta chains were all obtained from the same sample, sequenced in a study of brain T cells in children with intractable seizures. TCRdb's copy holds only in-frame clones and misses some; the assay was immunoSEQ multiplex PCR. The sample lists about 8,000 clones, about 73% occurring once. The sequenced cases were selected for having the highest brain T cell transcript signatures. The specimen was resected brain tissue, collected at surgery. The receptors here all came from a boy younger than two with tuberous sclerosis and intractable seizures.

This chain joins TRBV6-6 and TRBJ2-6; D not certain. Germline V gives CDR1 MNHNY, CDR2 SVGAGI (reference sequence). CDR3 length equals 15 residues. V was pared by 10 bases and J by 0 bases, with 13 bases between. The CDR3 reads CAIQDVSSGANVLTF. The CDR3 nucleotides read TGTGCCATACAAGACGTGAGCTCTGGGGCCAACGTCCTGACTTTC.

This clone has just a few counts. The chain links TRBV4-1 to TRBJ2-3; the D is unclear. The V gene lost 3 bases and the J gene lost 1 base, with 8 bases spanning the gap. Germline assignment: CDR1 MGHRA and CDR2 YSYEKL. This CDR3 is built from 14 residues. The CDR3 nucleotides are TGCGCCAGCAGCCAGGCTCAGGGCACAGATACGCAGTATTTT. Translation: CASSQAQGTDTQYF.

A few counts support this clone. The chain couples TRBV5-1 to TRBJ2-5; TRBD2 aligns across 8 bases. This CDR3 contains 14 residues. CDR1 and CDR2 from the germline V gene are SGHRS and YFSETQ. Germline trimming cut 0 bases from V and 5 bases from J; bases unmatched to any gene: 3. The chain's CDR3 is CASSLGAGAETQYF. In DNA, the CDR3 is TGCGCCAGCAGCTTGGGAGCGGGAGCGGAGACCCAGTACTTC. The whole variable domain, filled in from reference TRBV5-1 and TRBJ2-5, reads KAGVTQTPRYLIKTRGQQVTLSCSPISGHRSVSWYQQTPGQGLQFLFEYFSETQRNKGNFPGRFSGRQFSNSRSEMNVSTLELGDSALYLCASSLGAGAETQYFGPGTRLLVL.

The rearrangement links TRBV7-8 to TRBJ2-3; TRBD1 or TRBD2 may be the D gene (6 bases each). Germline-derived CDR1 and CDR2 are SGHVS and FQNEAQ. The CDR3 totals 15 residues. V gave up 2 bases and J gave up 4 bases, with 13 bases separating them. The CDR3 loop reads CASSLLGGSADTQYF. In DNA form, the CDR3 reads TGTGCCAGCAGCTTATTGGGGGGCTCGGCAGATACGCAGTATTTT.

V is TRBV27 and J is TRBJ1-1; the match to TRBD1 covers 8 bases. In germline, CDR1 is MNHEY, CDR2 SMNVEV (reference sequence). CDR3 size: 15 residues. V gave up 6 bases and J gave up 6 bases; unmatched junction bases: 12. CDR3 DNA sequence: TGTGCCAGCAGGCCGGGACAGGTCCATGGCGCTGAAGCTTTCTTT. This sequence encodes CASRPGQVHGAEAFF.

This chain links TRBV5-4 with TRBJ2-1, with 8 bases aligning to TRBD1. The CDR3 is 14 amino acids. Germline trimming cut 2 bases from V and 9 bases from J; bases unmatched to any gene: 7. The germline gives CDR1 SGHNT, CDR2 YYREEE (reference sequence). In nucleotides, the CDR3 is TGTGCCAGCAGCTTACAGGGGGGTTTGGGTGAGCAGTTCTTC. It is translated as CASSLQGGLGEQFF.

The V call is TRBV6-1, the J call TRBJ2-7; the match to TRBD2 covers 8 bases. Germline V gives CDR1 MNHNS, CDR2 SASEGT. The CDR3 totals 12 residues. The V segment lost 10 bases and the J segment 3 bases; nucleotides outside the gene matches: 5. The CDR3 DNA is TGTGCCACCCTAGCGGGTAGCTACGAGCAGTACTTC. Its protein product is CATLAGSYEQYF.

J is TRBJ2-3 and V is TRBV4-2; no firm D call. V lost 4 bases to trimming and J lost 3 bases, with 8 bases between them. Looked up from germline, CDR1 is LGHNA and CDR2 is YNFKEQ. The CDR3 is 13 residues long. The DNA for the CDR3 is TGTGCCAGCAGCCGAGAGGTGACAGATACGCAGTATTTT. This translates into CASSREVTDTQYF.

This clone has a handful of counts. The chain recombines TRBV19 with TRBJ1-2, with 8 bases that match TRBD1. Germline V gene lookup returns CDR1 LNHDA and CDR2 SQIVND (reference sequence). V shed 11 bases, J shed 4 bases, and the junction held 12 bases outside the gene matches. The CDR3 contains 14 residues. The CDR3 region is CALTPDRASYGYTF. CDR3 coding DNA: TGTGCCCTCACACCGGACAGGGCAAGCTATGGCTACACCTTC.

J is TRBJ1-2 and V is TRBV7-9; 11 nucleotides agree with TRBD1. The junction had 3 bases not matched to a gene; V was cut back by 5 bases and J by 4 bases. CDR3 length: 14 residues. In germline, CDR1 is SEHNR, CDR2 FQNEAQ (reference sequence). CDR3 amino acids: CASSAGQGAYGYTF. DNA of the CDR3: TGTGCCAGCAGCGCCGGACAGGGGGCCTATGGCTACACCTTC.

This clone came up once. The gene calls are TRBV6-5 and TRBJ1-5, with a possible D match to TRBD1 (6 bases). The CDR3 has 13 amino acids. Trimming cost V 4 bases and J 2 bases, with 6 bases left between them. Germline loops: CDR1 MNHEY, CDR2 SVGAGI. The DNA for the CDR3 is TGTGCCAGCAGTTCAGGGGGCAATCAGCCCCAGCATTTT. This codes for CASSSGGNQPQHF.

This clone occurred once. J is TRBJ1-2 and V is TRBV7-2; D not certain. Germline lookup yields CDR1 SGHTA and CDR2 FQGNSA. The V end was cut by 5 bases, the J end by 2 bases, with 12 bases between. CDR3 length equals 14 residues. The CDR3 sequence: CASSPRTYNYGYTF. The CDR3 DNA is TGTGCCAGCAGCCCGCGGACCTACAACTATGGCTACACCTTC. Looking up the rest from reference TRBV7-2 and TRBJ1-2 gives the full variable domain: GAGVSQSPSNKVTEKGKDVELRCDPISGHTALYWYRQSLGQGLEFLIYFQGNSAPDKSGLPSDRFSAERTGGSVSTLTIQRTQQEDSAVYLCASSPRTYNYGYTFGSGTRLTVV.

This clone appeared a single time. The chain employs TRBV24-1 and TRBJ2-1; 9 bases line up with TRBD2. Per the germline V gene, CDR1 is KGHDR and CDR2 is SFDVKD. V lost 2 bases, J lost 8 bases, and 18 bases stayed unmatched. The CDR3 is 19 residues long. CDR3: CATSDSSVLAGGPFDEQFF. CDR3 DNA: TGTGCCACCAGTGATTCCTCGGTTTTGGCGGGAGGGCCTTTCGATGAGCAGTTCTTC.

This chain uses TRBV11-2 with TRBJ1-5; 10 positions match TRBD1. The V segment lost 5 bases and the J segment 4 bases; nucleotides outside the gene matches: 11. The CDR3 runs to 17 residues. Germline CDR1 is SGHAT and CDR2 is FQNNGV. The CDR3 DNA reads as TGTGCCAGCAGCCGAGTGTCTGGGACAGGGGTAAATCAGCCCCAGCATTTT. Translation: CASSRVSGTGVNQPQHF.

There are a few counts of this clone. This rearrangement joins TRBV28 to TRBJ1-3; 9 positions match TRBD1. CDR1 is MDHEN and CDR2 is SYDVKM in the germline V gene. The trim removed 3 bases at V and 6 bases at J, leaving 6 bases unmatched. CDR3 length: 15 amino acids. The CDR3 DNA sequence: TGTGCCAGCAGTTTCGTCGACAGGGGGTCAAACACCATATATTTT. Translated: CASSFVDRGSNTIYF.

This chain connects TRBV9 to TRBJ2-3, with 7 bases that match TRBD2. Germline assignment: CDR1 SGDLS and CDR2 YYNGEE. J was trimmed by 2 bases and V by 2 bases; bases with no gene match: 5. CDR3 length equals 15 residues. The CDR3 loop is CASSVGLAATDTQYF. The DNA for the CDR3 is TGTGCCAGCAGCGTGGGTCTAGCGGCCACAGATACGCAGTATTTT.

This chain connects TRBV5-6 to TRBJ1-2; TRBD1 matches 7 bases. The CDR3 runs 15 residues. The junction had 11 bases not matched to a gene; V was cut back by 4 bases and J by 5 bases. Germline V lookup: CDR1 SGHDT, CDR2 YYEEEE. The CDR3 loop is CASSETAGGRYGYTF. In DNA, the CDR3 is TGTGCCAGCAGCGAGACGGCAGGGGGAAGGTATGGCTACACCTTC. Together with reference TRBV5-6 and TRBJ1-2, the CDR3 gives the full variable domain: DAGVTQSPTHLIKTRGQQVTLRCSPKSGHDTVSWYQQALGQGPQFIFQYYEEEERQRGNFPDRFSGHQFPNYSSELNVNALLLGDSALYLCASSETAGGRYGYTFGSGTRLTVV.

V usage is TRBV6-5 and J usage is TRBJ2-2; 7 bases are a match to TRBD1. The CDR3 runs to 14 residues. V shed 5 bases and J 7 bases; nucleotides not matched to a gene: 7. Germline V gene lookup returns CDR1 MNHEY and CDR2 SVGAGI. CDR3 DNA: TGTGCCAGCAGTAACCGACAGGGCGGCGGGGAGCTGTTTTTT. Residues: CASSNRQGGGELFF.

The chain carries TRBV25-1 and TRBJ1-5; 8 bases are a match to TRBD1. CDR1 is MGHDK and CDR2 is SYGVNS in the germline V gene. The CDR3 consists of 14 residues. V shed 6 bases, J shed 6 bases, and the junction held 7 bases outside the gene matches. In nucleotides, the CDR3 is TGTGCCAGCAGCCTGACAGGGGAGGTTCAGCCCCAGCATTTT. Translating gives CASSLTGEVQPQHF.

This clone occurred once. The chain combines TRBV6-6 with TRBJ2-6, with TRBD2 as a possible D gene (7 bases). The CDR3 loop spans 15 amino acids. The V end lost 11 bases, the J end lost 0 bases, and 14 bases lay between the germline ends. Germline V gives CDR1 MNHNY, CDR2 SVGAGI (reference sequence). CDR3: CALRGASSGANVLTF. The CDR3 bases are TGTGCCCTACGGGGGGCCAGCTCTGGGGCCAACGTCCTGACTTTC.

The chain links TRBV3-1 (or the pseudogene TRBV3-2) to TRBJ2-6, with D unclear. The germline V gene has CDR1 LGHDT and CDR2 YNNKEL (reference sequence). Trimming stripped 2 bases from V and 2 bases from J, with 4 bases between. The CDR3 consists of 14 residues. CDR3 sequence reads: CASSQFAGANVLTF. The DNA of the CDR3 is TGTGCCAGCAGCCAATTCGCTGGGGCCAACGTCCTGACTTTC.

The genes are TRBV19 and TRBJ2-5, with D perhaps TRBD2 (6 bases). The CDR3 totals 15 residues. Germline lookup yields CDR1 LNHDA and CDR2 SQIVND (reference sequence). V was pared by 3 bases and J by 2 bases, with 13 bases between. CDR3 DNA sequence: TGTGCCAGTAGTATTTCGCGGGGCCTACAAGAGACCCAGTACTTC. Encoded protein: CASSISRGLQETQYF.

The CDR3 DNA is TGTGCCAGCAGCCCCAATATGAGGAATGAGCAGTTCTTC. The encoded protein is CASSPNMRNEQFF. The chain has TRBV9 and TRBJ2-1; no definite D call. From germline, CDR1 is SGDLS and CDR2 YYNGEE. The CDR3 spans 13 residues. The V gene lost 4 bases and the J gene lost 7 bases, with 12 bases spanning the gap.

This clone has only one observation. The chain combines TRBV6-6 with TRBJ2-3; TRBD2 matches at 9 bases. CDR3 length equals 15 residues. Germline loops: CDR1 MNHNY, CDR2 SVGAGI (reference sequence). V lost 6 bases, J lost 5 bases, and 9 bases stayed unmatched. The CDR3 nucleotides are TGTGCCAGCAGCAGAGGGGGTAGCGGGGGAGATACGCAGTATTTT. Its translation is CASSRGGSGGDTQYF.

This clone is classed as medium-sized (0.01 to 0.1%). The V call is TRBV14, the J call TRBJ1-1; no reliable D call. This CDR3 has 13 amino acids. The germline V gene encodes CDR1 SGHDN and CDR2 FVKESK. The V end lost 4 bases, the J end lost 3 bases, and 9 bases lay between the germline ends. This chain's CDR3 is CASSPYGHTEAFF. DNA for the CDR3: TGTGCCAGCAGCCCCTATGGGCACACTGAAGCTTTCTTT.

The chain has TRBV6-1 and TRBJ2-4; 10 positions match TRBD2. The germline gives CDR1 MNHNS, CDR2 SASEGT. This CDR3 has 17 amino acids. The J segment lost 0 bases and the V segment lost 3 bases, leaving 5 bases of the junction unmatched. The CDR3, as DNA: TGTGCCAGCAGTGACGCGCTAGCGGGGGTAGCCAAAAACATTCAGTACTTC. It translates to CASSDALAGVAKNIQYF.